The source of this T cell receptor (beta chain) is a study of T cell responses to AZD1222 COVID-19 vaccine. Regarding this clone: Its antigen is currently unknown.

CDR3 length equals 14 residues. J was trimmed by 5 bases and V by 6 bases; bases with no gene match: 6. CDR1 is MNHEY and CDR2 is SVGEGT in the germline V gene. Second doses at about 4 or about 12 weeks were pooled. Overall study findings and caveats: Sampling that yielded the repertoires occurred only after the peak T cell response. Breadth and depth of Spike-specific TCRs rose after two AZD1222 doses. At study baseline, merely several AZD1222 recipients were seropositive.

The protocol was immunoSEQ multiplex PCR, while the TCRdb copy is restricted to in-frame clones and leaves out a portion. Here the sample spans about 86,000 clones, roughly 90% being singletons. The clonotype comes from an adult who received the AZD1222 COVID-19 vaccine. The chain joins TRBV6-2 or TRBV6-3 to TRBJ1-4, with 7 nucleotides matching TRBD1. Specimen: peripheral blood, collected 28 days after the second AZD1222 dose. The CDR3 DNA follows: TGTGCCAGCAGCCCAGGGACAGAGAATGAAAAACTGTTTTTT. The encoded protein is CASSPGTENEKLFF.